This is a list of T cell receptor beta chains from one sample in a study of STAT3 mutations in large granular lymphocyte leukemia. Only in-frame clones appear in the TCRdb table, and some are missing; sequencing was by immunoSEQ multiplex PCR. The sample yields around 13,000 clones, roughly 90% seen once. The sample taken for sequencing was peripheral blood mononuclear cells. The receptors stem from a man aged 40-55 years with T-cell large granular lymphocyte leukemia. Some clones in this sample may be carry-over from other donors' samples. Each CDR3 is given with its conserved first and last residue. The D gene is left open where the match is weak. The size field is filled for only some rows; it gives once, few, many or a size class.

D gene: NA
J gene: TRBJ1-1
V gene: TRBV28
clone size: once
CDR3 DNA: TGTGCCAGCCTACAAAGTATGGGGGGAGCGGGCGCTGAAGCTTTCTTT
CDR3 protein: CASLQSMGGAGAEAFF

D gene: NA
J gene: TRBJ1-6
V gene: TRBV11-2
clone size: NA
CDR3 DNA: TGTGCCAGCAGCCCAGGACGGGACACGACCTCTTCACCCCTCCACTTT
CDR3 protein: CASSPGRDTTSSPLHF

D gene: TRBD1
J gene: TRBJ2-3
V gene: TRBV5-1
clone size: NA
CDR3 DNA: TGCGCCAGCAGGAGAACAGGGGTCACAGATACGCAGTATTTT
CDR3 protein: CASRRTGVTDTQYF

D gene: NA
J gene: TRBJ2-3
V gene: TRBV6-1
clone size: NA
CDR3 DNA: TGTGCCAGCAGTGAAGCTTCGGCAGGCAGGAGCACAGATACGCAGTATTTT
CDR3 protein: CASSEASAGRSTDTQYF

D gene: NA
J gene: TRBJ1-1
V gene: TRBV5-4
clone size: NA
CDR3 DNA: TGTGCCAGCAGCCTGAAACAGGGAAGGGGTACTGAAGCTTTCTTT
CDR3 protein: CASSLKQGRGTEAFF

D gene: NA
J gene: TRBJ1-3
V gene: TRBV29-1
clone size: NA
CDR3 DNA: TGCAGCGTCTTAGGGGGGGCGAACGGAAACACCATATATTTT
CDR3 protein: CSVLGGANGNTIYF

D gene: NA
J gene: TRBJ2-5
V gene: TRBV28
clone size: once
CDR3 DNA: TGTGCCAGCAGTGGGGGCGGGGCCAGTGGAGAGACCCAGTACTTC
CDR3 protein: CASSGGGASGETQYF

D gene: NA
J gene: TRBJ1-5
V gene: TRBV5-1
clone size: NA
CDR3 DNA: TGCGCCAGCAGCGTGGACCTAAATCAGCCCCAGCATTTT
CDR3 protein: CASSVDLNQPQHF

D gene: NA
J gene: TRBJ1-1
V gene: TRBV11-2
clone size: NA
CDR3 DNA: TGTGCCAGCAGCTTAGGGTCGGCGGGCGTCACTGAAGCTTTCTTT
CDR3 protein: CASSLGSAGVTEAFF

D gene: TRBD2
J gene: TRBJ2-5
V gene: TRBV5-6
clone size: NA
CDR3 DNA: TGTGCCAGCAGCCTCCTAGCGGGGGCGTACCAAGAGACCCAGTACTTC
CDR3 protein: CASSLLAGAYQETQYF

D gene: NA
J gene: TRBJ1-2
V gene: TRBV7-2
clone size: NA
CDR3 DNA: TGTGCCAGCAGCCTTGACAGGCGGGGTGGCTACACCTTC
CDR3 protein: CASSLDRRGGYTF

D gene: NA
J gene: TRBJ2-3
V gene: TRBV4-1
clone size: NA
CDR3 DNA: TGCGCCAGCAGGGTCTCCCGGGGGGCCTTCACAGATACGCAGTATTTT
CDR3 protein: CASRVSRGAFTDTQYF

D gene: TRBD1
J gene: TRBJ1-5
V gene: TRBV19
clone size: NA
CDR3 DNA: TGTGCCACCCTAGACAGGGTTGATCAGCCCCAGCATTTT
CDR3 protein: CATLDRVDQPQHF

D gene: NA
J gene: TRBJ1-5
V gene: TRBV2
clone size: NA
CDR3 DNA: TGTGCCAGCAGTGGTGGTCGGAGCAATCAGCCCCAGCATTTT
CDR3 protein: CASSGGRSNQPQHF

D gene: TRBD1
J gene: TRBJ2-7
V gene: TRBV7-8
clone size: NA
CDR3 DNA: TGTGCCAGCAGCTTACCCTCGAGTGACAGGGCTGTCCACGAGCAGTACTTC
CDR3 protein: CASSLPSSDRAVHEQYF

D gene: NA
J gene: TRBJ2-3
V gene: TRBV7-2
clone size: once
CDR3 DNA: TGTGCCAGCAGCTTAGTGGCAGGCACAGATACGCAGTATTTT
CDR3 protein: CASSLVAGTDTQYF

D gene: NA
J gene: TRBJ2-5
V gene: TRBV10-2
clone size: NA
CDR3 DNA: TGCGCCAGCAGTGAGGTCACAAGCCAAGAGACCCAGTACTTC
CDR3 protein: CASSEVTSQETQYF

D gene: NA
J gene: TRBJ2-5
V gene: TRBV9
clone size: NA
CDR3 DNA: TGTGCCAGCAGCATTCGACAATCGGTAGAGACCCAGTACTTC
CDR3 protein: CASSIRQSVETQYF

D gene: NA
J gene: TRBJ2-2
V gene: TRBV18
clone size: few
CDR3 DNA: TGTGCCAGCTCACCTTACAGGGATGGCACCGGGGAGCTGTTTTTT
CDR3 protein: CASSPYRDGTGELFF

D gene: NA
J gene: TRBJ2-6
V gene: TRBV7-2
clone size: NA
CDR3 DNA: TGTGCCAGCAGCTTAGCAACAGGGACCGGGGCCAACGTCCTGACTTTC
CDR3 protein: CASSLATGTGANVLTF

D gene: NA
J gene: TRBJ1-2
V gene: TRBV6-5
clone size: NA
CDR3 DNA: TGTGCCAGCAGTTATTTCCCCTTCTATGGCTACACCTTC
CDR3 protein: CASSYFPFYGYTF

D gene: NA
J gene: TRBJ1-1
V gene: TRBV6-6
clone size: once
CDR3 DNA: TGTGCCAGCAGTTACGGGCCGAAGGGGACTGAAGCTTTCTTT
CDR3 protein: CASSYGPKGTEAFF

D gene: NA
J gene: TRBJ2-7
V gene: TRBV7-9
clone size: NA
CDR3 DNA: TGTGCCAGCAGCCCGGGGTACGAGCAGTACTTC
CDR3 protein: CASSPGYEQYF

D gene: NA
J gene: TRBJ1-2
V gene: TRBV19
clone size: NA
CDR3 DNA: TGTGCCAGTAGTCAGGAGGGGGACTATGGCTACACCTTC
CDR3 protein: CASSQEGDYGYTF

D gene: NA
J gene: TRBJ2-7
V gene: TRBV27
clone size: NA
CDR3 DNA: TGTGCCAGCACCCCGGCCGGAGGTGTCGAGCAGTACTTC
CDR3 protein: CASTPAGGVEQYF

D gene: NA
J gene: TRBJ2-1
V gene: TRBV29-1
clone size: NA
CDR3 DNA: TGCAGCGTTGAAGGAGGAGTAATTGGGGATGAGCAGTTCTTC
CDR3 protein: CSVEGGVIGDEQFF

D gene: TRBD1
J gene: TRBJ2-3
V gene: TRBV29-1
clone size: NA
CDR3 DNA: TGCAGCGTTGTGACAGGGCTTAGCACAGATACGCAGTATTTT
CDR3 protein: CSVVTGLSTDTQYF

D gene: TRBD1
J gene: TRBJ2-4
V gene: TRBV23-1
clone size: NA
CDR3 DNA: TGCGCCAGCACCCGAACCCCCCGGGACAGACTACTTTTAGCCAAAAACATTCAGTACTTC
CDR3 protein: CASTRTPRDRLLLAKNIQYF

D gene: NA
J gene: TRBJ1-4
V gene: TRBV4-1
clone size: NA
CDR3 DNA: TGCGCCAGCGCACAAGTATATGGACTAAATGAAAAACTGTTTTTT
CDR3 protein: CASAQVYGLNEKLFF

D gene: TRBD1
J gene: TRBJ2-7
V gene: TRBV5-1
clone size: NA
CDR3 DNA: TGCGCCAGCAGCCACCAACCCGGGACAGGGGGCTCTGTGTACGAGCAGTACTTC
CDR3 protein: CASSHQPGTGGSVYEQYF

D gene: NA
J gene: TRBJ1-1
V gene: TRBV6-1
clone size: NA
CDR3 DNA: TGTGCCAGCAGGCTTCGGACGGCTGAAGCTTTCTTT
CDR3 protein: CASRLRTAEAFF

D gene: NA
J gene: TRBJ2-1
V gene: TRBV15
clone size: once
CDR3 DNA: TGTGCCACCAGCAGAGACCCATTCAGTTATGAGCAGTTCTTC
CDR3 protein: CATSRDPFSYEQFF

D gene: NA
J gene: TRBJ1-1
V gene: TRBV6-6
clone size: NA
CDR3 DNA: TGTGCCAGCAGTTACTCACTTCAAGCTTTCTTT
CDR3 protein: CASSYSLQAFF

D gene: NA
J gene: TRBJ2-5
V gene: TRBV7-9
clone size: NA
CDR3 DNA: TGTGCCAGCAGCCCACTCCGGGACTCATGGGAGACCCAGTACTTC
CDR3 protein: CASSPLRDSWETQYF